What follows describes a single TCR beta chain. This specimen comes from a study of T cells in Graves' hyperthyroidism and ophthalmopathy. Amplified TCR beta CDR3 regions came from RNA transcripts. The TCR CDR3 was amplified in a first-round RT-PCR using the HTBI primer set. TCRdb processed the multiplex PCR reads anew with MiXCR; each CDR3 protein has one entry. The sample lists 250,000 to 400,000 distinct CDR3 sequences, around 15% seen once, with roughly 35% in the top ten. Germline loops: CDR1 LNHDA, CDR2 SQIVND (reference sequence). V lost 6 bases and J lost 8; bases outside the gene matches: 9. This CDR3 has 13 residues.

The receptor's source is a woman aged 40 to 50 with Graves' ophthalmopathy. The chain has TRBV19 and TRBJ1-2; the match to TRBD1 covers 7 bases. Sequenced material: blood. The CDR3 coding sequence is TGTGCCAGTAGGGGGACAGCCTTTGGGGGCTACACCTTC. Its translation is CASRGTAFGGYTF.